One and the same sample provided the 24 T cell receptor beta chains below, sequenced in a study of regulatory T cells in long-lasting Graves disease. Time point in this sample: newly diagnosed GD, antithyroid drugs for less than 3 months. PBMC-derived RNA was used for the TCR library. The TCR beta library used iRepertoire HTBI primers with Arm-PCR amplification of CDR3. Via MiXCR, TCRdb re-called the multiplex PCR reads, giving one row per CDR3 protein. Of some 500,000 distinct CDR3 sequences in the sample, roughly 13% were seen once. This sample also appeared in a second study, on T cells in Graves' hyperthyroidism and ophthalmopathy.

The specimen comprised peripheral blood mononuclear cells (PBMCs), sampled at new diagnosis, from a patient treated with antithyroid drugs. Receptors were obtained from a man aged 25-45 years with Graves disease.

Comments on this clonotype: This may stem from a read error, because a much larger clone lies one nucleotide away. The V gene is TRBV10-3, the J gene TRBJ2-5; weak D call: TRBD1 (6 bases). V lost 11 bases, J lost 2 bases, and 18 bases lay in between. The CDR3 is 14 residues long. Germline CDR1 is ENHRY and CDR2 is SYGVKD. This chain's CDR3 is CASKQGSSQETQYF. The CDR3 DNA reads TGTGCCTCAAAACAGGGTAGTTCTCAAGAGACCCAGTACTTC.

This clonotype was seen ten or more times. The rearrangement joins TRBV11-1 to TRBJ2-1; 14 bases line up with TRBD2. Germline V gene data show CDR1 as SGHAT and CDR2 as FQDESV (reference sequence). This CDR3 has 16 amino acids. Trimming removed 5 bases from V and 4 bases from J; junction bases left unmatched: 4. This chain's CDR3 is CASSPRLAGGYNEQFF. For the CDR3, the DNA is TGTGCCAGCAGCCCCAGACTAGCGGGAGGGTACAATGAGCAGTTCTTC.

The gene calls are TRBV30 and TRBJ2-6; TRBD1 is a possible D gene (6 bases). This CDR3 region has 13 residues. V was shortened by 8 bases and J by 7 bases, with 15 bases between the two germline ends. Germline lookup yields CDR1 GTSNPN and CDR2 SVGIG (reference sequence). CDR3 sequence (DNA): TGTGCCCGAAGCCTACAGGGAGCCAACGTCCTGACTTTC. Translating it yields CARSLQGANVLTF.

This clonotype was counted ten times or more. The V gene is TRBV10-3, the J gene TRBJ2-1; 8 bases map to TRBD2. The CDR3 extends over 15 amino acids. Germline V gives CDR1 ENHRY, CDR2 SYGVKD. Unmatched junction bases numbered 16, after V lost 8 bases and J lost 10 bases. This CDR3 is CAIGTGTSLHGEQFF. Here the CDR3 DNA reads TGTGCCATCGGAACCGGGACTAGTCTCCACGGGGAGCAGTTCTTC.

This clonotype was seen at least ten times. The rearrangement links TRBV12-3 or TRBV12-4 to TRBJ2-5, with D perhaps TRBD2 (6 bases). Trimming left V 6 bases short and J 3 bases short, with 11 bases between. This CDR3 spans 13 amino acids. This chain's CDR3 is CASSGPGEETQYF. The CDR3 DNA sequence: TGTGCCAGCAGCGGTCCGGGAGAAGAGACCCAGTACTTC.

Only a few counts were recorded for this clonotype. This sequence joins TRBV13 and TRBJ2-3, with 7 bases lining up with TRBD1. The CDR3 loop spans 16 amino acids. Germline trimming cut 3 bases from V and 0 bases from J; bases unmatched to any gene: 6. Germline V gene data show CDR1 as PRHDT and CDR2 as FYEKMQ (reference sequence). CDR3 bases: TGTGCCAGCAGCTTTTGGGGGACAGCCAGCACAGATACGCAGTATTTT. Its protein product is CASSFWGTASTDTQYF.

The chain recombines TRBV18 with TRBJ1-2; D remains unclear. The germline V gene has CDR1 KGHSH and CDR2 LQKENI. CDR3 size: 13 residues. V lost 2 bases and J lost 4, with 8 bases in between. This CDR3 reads CASSPGPTYGYTF. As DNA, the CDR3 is TGTGCCAGCTCACCAGGACCGACCTATGGCTACACCTTC.

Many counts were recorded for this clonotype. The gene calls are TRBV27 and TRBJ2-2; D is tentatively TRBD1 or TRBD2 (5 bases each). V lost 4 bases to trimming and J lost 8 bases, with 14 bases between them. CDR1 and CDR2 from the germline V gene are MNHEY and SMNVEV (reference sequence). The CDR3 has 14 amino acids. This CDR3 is CASSSPGRVGELFF. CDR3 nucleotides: TGTGCCAGCAGTTCGCCAGGGCGGGTTGGGGAGCTGTTTTTT.

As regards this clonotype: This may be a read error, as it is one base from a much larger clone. The CDR3 sequence: CASSRDPPYEQYF. CDR3 coding DNA: TGTGCCAGCAGCCGGGACCCCCCCTACGAGCAGTACTTC. The chain carries TRBV6-1 and TRBJ2-7; D may correspond to TRBD1 or TRBD2 (5 bases each). Germline lookup yields CDR1 MNHNS and CDR2 SASEGT. V gave up 6 bases and J gave up 2 bases, with 11 bases separating them. There are 13 residues in the CDR3.

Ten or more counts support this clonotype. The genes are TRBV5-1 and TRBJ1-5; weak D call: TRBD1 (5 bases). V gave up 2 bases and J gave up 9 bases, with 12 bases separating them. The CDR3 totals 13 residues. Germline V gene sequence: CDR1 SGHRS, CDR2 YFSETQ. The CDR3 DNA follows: TGCGCCAGCAGCTTTTGGGGGGGGTGGCCCCAGCATTTT. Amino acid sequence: CASSFWGGWPQHF.

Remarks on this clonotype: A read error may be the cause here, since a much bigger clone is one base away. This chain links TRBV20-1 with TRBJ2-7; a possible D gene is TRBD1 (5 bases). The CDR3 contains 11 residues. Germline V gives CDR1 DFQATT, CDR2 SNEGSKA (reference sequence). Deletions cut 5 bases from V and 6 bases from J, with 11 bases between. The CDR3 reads CSADPGSEQYF. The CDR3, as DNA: TGCAGTGCTGACCCAGGGTCCGAGCAGTACTTC.

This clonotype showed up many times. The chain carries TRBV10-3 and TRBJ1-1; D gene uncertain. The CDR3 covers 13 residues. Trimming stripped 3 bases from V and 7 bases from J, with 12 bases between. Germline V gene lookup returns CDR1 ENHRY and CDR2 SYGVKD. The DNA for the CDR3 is TGTGCCATCAGTGAAGAAAGGAACGGTGAAGCTTTCTTT. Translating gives CAISEERNGEAFF.

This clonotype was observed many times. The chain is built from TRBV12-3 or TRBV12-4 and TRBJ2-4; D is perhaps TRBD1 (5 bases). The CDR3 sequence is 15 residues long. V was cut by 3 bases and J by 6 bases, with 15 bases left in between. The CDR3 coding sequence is TGTGCCAGCAGTTTTTTAGGCAGGGTCGGAAACATTCAGTACTTC. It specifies CASSFLGRVGNIQYF.

The CDR3 DNA reads as TGTGCCAGCAGTGACTCCGGTGGGGGGGATGAGCAGTTCTTC. This sequence encodes CASSDSGGGDEQFF. The rearrangement uses TRBV6-4 and TRBJ2-1; 7 nucleotides line up with TRBD2. The CDR3 runs 14 residues. CDR1 and CDR2 from the germline V gene are MRHNA and SNTAGT. V gave up 0 bases and J gave up 8 bases; unmatched junction bases: 4.

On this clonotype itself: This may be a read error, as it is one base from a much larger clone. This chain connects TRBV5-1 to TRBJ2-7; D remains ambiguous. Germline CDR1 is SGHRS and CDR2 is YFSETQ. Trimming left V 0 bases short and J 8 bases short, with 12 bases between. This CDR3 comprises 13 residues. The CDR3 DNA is TGCGCCAGCAGCTTGGTGCGGCGGTCCCAGCAGTACTTC. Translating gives CASSLVRRSQQYF.

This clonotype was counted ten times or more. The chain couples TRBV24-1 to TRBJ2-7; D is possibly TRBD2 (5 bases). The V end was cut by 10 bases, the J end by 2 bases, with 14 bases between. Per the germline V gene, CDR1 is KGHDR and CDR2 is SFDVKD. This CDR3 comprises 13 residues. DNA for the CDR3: TGTGCCACTAACCGGCGGGTGACCTACGAGCAGTACTTC. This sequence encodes CATNRRVTYEQYF.

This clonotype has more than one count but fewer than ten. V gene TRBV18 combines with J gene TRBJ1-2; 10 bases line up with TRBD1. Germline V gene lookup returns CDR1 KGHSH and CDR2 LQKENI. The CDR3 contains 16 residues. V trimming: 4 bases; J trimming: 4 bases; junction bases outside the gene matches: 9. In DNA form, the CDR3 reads TGTGCCAGCTCACGGGGGACAGGGGAAGAACCCTATGGCTACACCTTC. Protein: CASSRGTGEEPYGYTF.

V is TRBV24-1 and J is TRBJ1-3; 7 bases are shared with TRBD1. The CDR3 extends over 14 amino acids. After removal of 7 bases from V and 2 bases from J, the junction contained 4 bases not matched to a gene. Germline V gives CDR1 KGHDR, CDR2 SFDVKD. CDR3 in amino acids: CATSPQGTGNTIYF. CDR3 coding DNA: TGTGCCACCAGCCCACAGGGGACTGGAAACACCATATATTTT.

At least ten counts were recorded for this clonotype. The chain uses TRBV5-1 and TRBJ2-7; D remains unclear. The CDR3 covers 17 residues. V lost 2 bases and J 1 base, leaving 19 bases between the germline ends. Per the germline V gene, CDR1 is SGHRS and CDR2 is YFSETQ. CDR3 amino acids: CASSFSVLVGASYEQYF. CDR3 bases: TGCGCCAGCAGCTTTTCCGTCCTGGTAGGTGCTTCCTACGAGCAGTACTTC.

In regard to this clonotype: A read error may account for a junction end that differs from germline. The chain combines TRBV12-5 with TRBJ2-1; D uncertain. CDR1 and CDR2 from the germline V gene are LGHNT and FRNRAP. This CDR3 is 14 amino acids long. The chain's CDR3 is CASGSGGSYNVQFF. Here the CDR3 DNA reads TGTGCTAGTGGTTCCGGCGGATCCTACAATGTGCAGTTCTTC.

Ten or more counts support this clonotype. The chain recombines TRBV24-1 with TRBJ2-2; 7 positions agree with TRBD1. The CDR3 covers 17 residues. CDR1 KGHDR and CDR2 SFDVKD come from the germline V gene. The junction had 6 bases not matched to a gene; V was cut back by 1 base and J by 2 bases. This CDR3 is CATSDFATGANTGELFF. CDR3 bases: TGTGCCACCAGTGATTTTGCAACAGGGGCAAACACCGGGGAGCTGTTTTTT.

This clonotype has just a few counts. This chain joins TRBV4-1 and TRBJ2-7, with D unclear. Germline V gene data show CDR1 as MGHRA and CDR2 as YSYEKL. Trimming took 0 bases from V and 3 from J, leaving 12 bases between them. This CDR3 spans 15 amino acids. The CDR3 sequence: CASSQDWSYLYEQYF. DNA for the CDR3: TGCGCCAGCAGCCAAGATTGGTCATATCTCTACGAGCAGTACTTC.

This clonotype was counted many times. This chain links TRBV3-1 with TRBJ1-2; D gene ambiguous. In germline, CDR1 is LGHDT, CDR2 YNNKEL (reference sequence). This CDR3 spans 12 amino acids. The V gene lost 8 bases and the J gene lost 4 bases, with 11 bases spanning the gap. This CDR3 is CASLGGAYGYTF. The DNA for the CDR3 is TGTGCCAGCTTGGGCGGCGCCTATGGCTACACCTTC.

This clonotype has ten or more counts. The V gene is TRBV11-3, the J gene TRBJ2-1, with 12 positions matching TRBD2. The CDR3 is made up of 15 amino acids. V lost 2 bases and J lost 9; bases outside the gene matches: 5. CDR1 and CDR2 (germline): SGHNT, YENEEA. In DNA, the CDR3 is TGTGCCAGCAGCTTACTAGCGGGAGGGGGTGGTGAGCAGTTCTTC. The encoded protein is CASSLLAGGGGEQFF.